These 14 T cell receptor beta chains share one sample of origin, sequenced in a study of cytomegalovirus exposure and HLA in healthy donors. Vbeta (60) and Jbeta (13) primers were used in the PCR. The repertoire was sequenced with immunoSEQ multiplex PCR; TCRdb's copy has only in-frame clones and lacks some. The sample lists 95,000 to 150,000 clones; 55% to 75% were seen once. Sequenced material: PBMCs. All receptors come from a young man in good health and CMV-seronegative.

This clone was detected a few times. The CDR3 DNA is TGTGCCAGCAGCTTAGCGGACAGGGGTGGGACTGAAGCTTTCTTT. It translates to CASSLADRGGTEAFF. V is TRBV7-9 and J is TRBJ1-1; TRBD1 matches at 9 bases. J was trimmed by 5 bases and V by 0 bases; bases with no gene match: 4. There are 15 residues in the CDR3. Germline-derived CDR1 and CDR2 are SEHNR and FQNEAQ (reference sequence).

The chain links TRBV7-9 to TRBJ1-1, with unresolved D. This CDR3 region has 13 residues. Germline CDR1 is SEHNR and CDR2 is FQNEAQ (reference sequence). Trimming cost V 0 bases and J 8 bases, with 10 bases left between them. DNA for the CDR3: TGTGCCAGCAGCTTAGCCTCCCAGATGGAAGCTTTCTTT. This codes for CASSLASQMEAFF.

This clone was counted only a few times. This chain joins TRBV4-3 and TRBJ1-1, with a tentative D call TRBD1 (5 bases). This CDR3 comprises 16 residues. Trimming removed 0 bases at V and 0 bases at J, with 11 bases between. Germline V CDR1 and CDR2: LGHNA, YSLEER. The CDR3 protein is CASSQDREGMNTEAFF. CDR3 nucleotides: TGCGCCAGCAGCCAAGACAGGGAGGGAATGAACACTGAAGCTTTCTTT.

The V and J genes are TRBV6-5 and TRBJ2-7; D is ambiguous. Germline CDR1 MNHEY, CDR2 SVGAGI. The CDR3 sequence is 12 residues long. Trimming removed 6 bases at V and 4 bases at J, with 10 bases between. The DNA for the CDR3 is TGTGCCAGCAGAACCACAGAGTACGAGCAGTACTTC. Its protein product is CASRTTEYEQYF.

V is TRBV7-6 and J is TRBJ2-7; 11 bases are a match to TRBD1. The junction had 4 bases not matched to a gene; V was cut back by 5 bases and J by 1 base. Germline V gene sequence: CDR1 SGHVS, CDR2 FNYEAQ. This CDR3 is built from 15 residues. CDR3 coding DNA: TGTGCCAGCAGCCCCGGACAGGGGGCTTCCTACGAGCAGTACTTC. It specifies CASSPGQGASYEQYF. Variable domain in full (rest from reference TRBV7-6 and TRBJ2-7): GAGVSQSPRYKVTKRGQDVALRCDPISGHVSLYWYRQALGQGPEFLTYFNYEAQQDKSGLPNDRFSAERPEGSISTLTIQRTEQRDSAMYRCASSPGQGASYEQYFGPGTRLTVT.

This chain uses TRBV7-9 with TRBJ2-3, with D perhaps matching TRBD1 (6 bases). This CDR3 spans 16 amino acids. Germline CDR1 is SEHNR and CDR2 is FQNEAQ (reference sequence). The ends were cut back, 0 bases at V and 4 bases at J, with 14 bases in the middle. The CDR3 nucleotides read TGTGCCAGCAGCTTAGCCGCCTCAGGGGCCGCAGATACGCAGTATTTT. It specifies CASSLAASGAADTQYF.

This clone was counted a single time. V usage is TRBV7-9 and J usage is TRBJ2-2, with D perhaps matching TRBD2 (5 bases). Germline-derived CDR1 and CDR2 are SEHNR and FQNEAQ (reference sequence). V lost 0 bases to trimming and J lost 7 bases, with 12 bases between them. CDR3 size: 15 residues. The DNA for the CDR3 is TGTGCCAGCAGCTTAGCGAATCTAGCTGGCGGGGAGCTGTTTTTT. Translated: CASSLANLAGGELFF.

This clone occurred a few times. The chain recombines TRBV7-9 with TRBJ1-2; TRBD1 matches at 10 bases. The length of the CDR3 is 16 residues. Trimming at V came to 5 bases and at J to 4 bases, leaving 10 bases not matched to a gene. Germline CDR1 is SEHNR and CDR2 is FQNEAQ (reference sequence). As DNA, the CDR3 is TGTGCCAGCAGCGTAACCCATGGACAGGGGGGCTATGGCTACACCTTC. The encoded protein is CASSVTHGQGGYGYTF.

The chain has TRBV5-4 and TRBJ2-3; 14 bases line up with TRBD2. Germline V CDR1 and CDR2: SGHNT, YYREEE (reference sequence). With V trimmed by 4 bases and J by 4 bases, 8 bases remained unmatched. The length of the CDR3 is 17 residues. The CDR3 nucleotides are TGTGCCAGCAGCGTCGGACTAGCGGGGGGCGAATCAGATACGCAGTATTTT. This encodes CASSVGLAGGESDTQYF.

DNA of the CDR3: TGCGCCAGCATGGACGGGGACAACTACGAGCAGTACTTC. It yields the protein CASMDGDNYEQYF. V usage is TRBV5-1 and J usage is TRBJ2-7; a weak D match, TRBD1 (6 bases). Trimming left V 6 bases short and J 3 bases short, with 13 bases between. Germline V gives CDR1 SGHRS, CDR2 YFSETQ. CDR3 size: 13 residues.

The CDR3 nucleotides read TGTGCCAGCAGTCCGGGGGGGTCGGTCACTGAAGCTTTCTTT. Translating it yields CASSPGGSVTEAFF. The gene calls are TRBV28 and TRBJ1-1; possible D gene TRBD1, 5 bases. The CDR3 consists of 14 residues. CDR1 MDHEN and CDR2 SYDVKM come from the germline V gene. V lost 5 bases and J 4 bases, leaving 14 bases between the germline ends.

This clone was recorded only once. The chain has TRBV28 and TRBJ2-1, with D unresolved. Trimming shortened V by 2 bases and J by 3 bases, and 32 bases separated the two germline ends. In germline, CDR1 is MDHEN, CDR2 SYDVKM. This CDR3 has 22 residues. The DNA of the CDR3 is TGTGCCAGCAGTTTAAGACCTCGAAACAAGCGTGGATCAGTTAAACTCTACAATGAGCAGTTCTTC. It codes for CASSLRPRNKRGSVKLYNEQFF.

The chain joins TRBV9 to TRBJ2-7; D might be TRBD1 (6 bases). Germline V lookup: CDR1 SGDLS, CDR2 YYNGEE. The CDR3 extends over 14 amino acids. Trimming cost V 4 bases and J 3 bases, with 14 bases left between them. Here the CDR3 reads CASSKGGILYEQYF. CDR3 nucleotide sequence: TGTGCCAGCAGCAAAGGGGGTATCCTCTACGAGCAGTACTTC.

The chain recombines TRBV7-6 with TRBJ2-2, with TRBD2 matching 10 bases. V trimming: 6 bases; J trimming: 5 bases; junction bases outside the gene matches: 9. Germline CDR1 SGHVS, CDR2 FNYEAQ. This CDR3 has 16 amino acids. The CDR3 spells CASSRSSGGGTGELFF. CDR3 in DNA: TGTGCCAGCAGTCGGTCTAGCGGGGGTGGAACCGGGGAGCTGTTTTTT.